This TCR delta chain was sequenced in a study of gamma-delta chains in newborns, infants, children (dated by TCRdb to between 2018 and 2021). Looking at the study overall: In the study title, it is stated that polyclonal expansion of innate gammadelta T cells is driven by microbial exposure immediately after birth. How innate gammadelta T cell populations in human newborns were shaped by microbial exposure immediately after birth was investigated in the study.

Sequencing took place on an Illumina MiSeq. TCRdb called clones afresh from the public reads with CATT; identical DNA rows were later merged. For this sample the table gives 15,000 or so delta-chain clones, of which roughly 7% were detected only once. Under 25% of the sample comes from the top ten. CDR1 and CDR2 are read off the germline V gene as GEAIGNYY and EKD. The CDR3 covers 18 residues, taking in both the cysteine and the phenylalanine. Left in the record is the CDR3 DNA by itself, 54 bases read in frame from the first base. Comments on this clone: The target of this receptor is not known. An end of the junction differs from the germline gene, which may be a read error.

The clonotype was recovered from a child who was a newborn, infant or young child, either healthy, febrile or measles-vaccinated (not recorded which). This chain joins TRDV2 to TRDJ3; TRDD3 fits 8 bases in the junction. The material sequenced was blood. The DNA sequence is TGTGCCTGTGACTCACTGGGGGCCAGCTCCTGGGGCACCCGACAGATGTTTTTC. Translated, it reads CACDSLGASSWGTRQMFF.